A selection of T cell receptor beta chains follows, all from one sample in a study of OX40 agonist ivuxolimab in advanced cancers. Only in-frame clones appear in the TCRdb table, and some are missing; sequencing was by immunoSEQ multiplex PCR. The sample carries tens of thousands of clones, around 91% recorded once. The sample consisted of CD4+ or CD8+ T cells sorted from blood, taken in a trial of the OX40 agonist ivuxolimab. Source of these receptors: an adult with an advanced solid tumor such as melanoma, head and neck, liver or kidney cancer. CDR3s include the opening cysteine and the closing phenylalanine or tryptophan. D genes are given only for firm matches. Expanded clones get a size class; other rows say once, few or many, or leave the size out.

D | J | size | V | CDR3 | DNA
TRBD2 | TRBJ2-1 | . | TRBV7-2 | CASSRAGGFDEQFF | TGTGCCAGCAGCCGAGCGGGGGGCTTTGATGAGCAGTTCTTC
. | TRBJ2-1 | . | TRBV7-6 | CASSLTNEQFF | TGTGCCAGCAGCCTAACTAATGAGCAGTTCTTC
. | TRBJ1-3 | . | TRBV19 | CASSIGRSSGNTIYF | TGTGCCAGTAGTATCGGCAGGTCCTCTGGAAACACCATATATTTT
. | TRBJ1-1 | . | TRBV11-3 | CASSSISLNTEAFF | TGTGCCAGCAGCTCTATTTCCTTGAACACTGAAGCTTTCTTT
TRBD1 | TRBJ2-7 | . | TRBV9 | CASSGRQGAGEQYF | TGTGCCAGCAGCGGAAGACAGGGGGCGGGCGAGCAGTACTTC
TRBD2 | TRBJ2-7 | few | TRBV30 | CAWSVKLAGGSYEQYF | TGTGCCTGGAGTGTAAAACTAGCGGGTGGCTCCTACGAGCAGTACTTC
TRBD1 | TRBJ2-5 | . | TRBV5-1 | CASSLGTGSETQYF | TGCGCCAGCAGCTTGGGGACAGGGTCGGAGACCCAGTACTTC
. | TRBJ2-5 | many | TRBV29-1 | CSVLRRGQETQYF | TGCAGCGTTTTGAGAAGGGGCCAAGAGACCCAGTACTTC
. | TRBJ1-1 | . | TRBV27 | CASRSSGLIEAFF | TGTGCCAGCAGATCCTCAGGACTGATTGAAGCTTTCTTT
TRBD2 | TRBJ2-1 | . | TRBV7-3 | CASSRIAGVFDEQFF | TGTGCCAGCAGTCGCATAGCGGGAGTTTTCGATGAGCAGTTCTTC
. | TRBJ2-3 | . | TRBV9 | CASSVSAARTDTQYF | TGTGCCAGCAGCGTTAGTGCGGCCCGCACAGATACGCAGTATTTT
. | TRBJ2-2 | . | TRBV18 | CASSRFGEGTGELFF | TGTGCCAGCTCACGGTTTGGGGAAGGCACCGGGGAGCTGTTTTTT
. | TRBJ1-1 | . | TRBV7-9 | CASSPDRGRTEAFF | TGTGCCAGCTCCCCGGACCGGGGTCGTACTGAAGCTTTCTTT
TRBD1 | TRBJ2-7 | . | TRBV6-1 | CASSAGQGSFPYEQYF | TGTGCCAGCAGTGCGGGACAGGGTAGCTTCCCCTACGAGCAGTACTTC
. | TRBJ1-1 | . | TRBV7-3 | CASSLMRNTEAFF | TGTGCCAGCAGCTTGATGAGGAACACTGAAGCTTTCTTT
TRBD1 | TRBJ2-7 | . | TRBV4-3 | CASSRRTGEGFYEQYF | TGCGCCAGCAGCCGCCGGACAGGGGAGGGGTTCTACGAGCAGTACTTC
. | TRBJ2-3 | . | TRBV9 | CASTPQAADTQYF | TGTGCCAGCACCCCCCAGGCGGCAGATACGCAGTATTTT
. | TRBJ1-1 | . | TRBV19 | CASRKVFMNTEAFF | TGTGCCAGTAGGAAGGTTTTCATGAACACTGAAGCTTTCTTT
TRBD1 | TRBJ1-6 | . | TRBV30 | CAWRRQGLNSPLHF | TGTGCCTGGAGGAGACAGGGCCTCAATTCACCCCTCCACTTT
TRBD1 | TRBJ2-7 | . | TRBV5-1 | CASSSKEGQVFSYEQYF | TGCGCCAGCAGCTCGAAGGAGGGACAGGTCTTCTCCTACGAGCAGTACTTC
. | TRBJ2-2 | . | TRBV6-1 | CASTWSGGTGELFF | TGTGCCAGCACCTGGTCCGGGGGCACCGGGGAGCTGTTTTTT
. | TRBJ1-2 | . | TRBV7-2 | CASSSLGDYGYTF | TGTGCCAGCAGCTCCCTAGGGGACTATGGCTACACCTTC
TRBD1 | TRBJ1-6 | . | TRBV7-9 | CASTLDRAAPLHF | TGTGCCAGCACCCTGGACAGGGCCGCACCCCTCCACTTT
. | TRBJ2-1 | . | TRBV7-7 | CASSPRAEGRLAEQFF | TGTGCTAGCAGCCCTAGGGCGGAAGGAAGGCTAGCGGAGCAGTTCTTC
. | TRBJ2-1 | . | TRBV7-3 | CASSTDRISYNEQFF | TGTGCCAGCAGCACTGACAGGATATCCTACAATGAGCAGTTCTTC
. | TRBJ2-7 | . | TRBV9 | CASSAGDRYEQYF | TGTGCCAGCAGCGCGGGGGACAGATACGAGCAGTACTTC
TRBD1 | TRBJ1-4 | once | TRBV2 | CATAQGVRVEKLFF | TGTGCCACGGCACAGGGGGTTCGGGTTGAAAAACTGTTTTTT
. | TRBJ1-2 | . | TRBV19 | CASRFKGYYGYTF | TGTGCCAGTAGGTTCAAGGGATACTATGGCTACACCTTC
TRBD1 | TRBJ1-2 | . | TRBV7-3 | CASSPGTANYGYTF | TGTGCCAGCAGCCCCGGGACAGCGAACTATGGCTACACCTTC
. | TRBJ1-6 | . | TRBV2 | CASSTEYNSPLHF | TGTGCCAGCAGTACAGAGTATAATTCACCCCTCCACTTT
. | TRBJ2-3 | . | TRBV9 | CASSVYKGSGTDTQYF | TGTGCCAGCAGCGTATACAAGGGATCGGGCACAGATACGCAGTATTTT
. | TRBJ2-1 | . | TRBV11-3 | CASSLDLGGNEQFF | TGTGCCAGCAGCTTAGATCTTGGGGGAAATGAGCAGTTCTTC
TRBD1 | TRBJ1-2 | few | TRBV7-9 | CASSHTGGQGSNYGYTF | TGTGCCAGCAGCCATACCGGGGGACAGGGTTCTAACTATGGCTACACCTTC
. | TRBJ1-1 | . | TRBV27 | CASSLSKGGGQSNTEAFF | TGTGCCAGCAGTTTATCGAAGGGGGGTGGGCAGTCGAACACTGAAGCTTTCTTT
. | TRBJ2-5 | . | TRBV4-3 | CASSQGGQETQYF | TGCGCCAGCAGCCAAGGGGGGCAAGAGACCCAGTACTTC
. | TRBJ1-1 | . | TRBV27 | CASRDRNTEAFF | TGTGCCAGCAGGGACAGGAACACTGAAGCTTTCTTT
TRBD1 | TRBJ1-1 | . | TRBV7-6 | CASSFYRGRNTEAFF | TGTGCCAGCAGCTTTTACAGGGGGCGAAACACTGAAGCTTTCTTT
TRBD2 | TRBJ2-3 | . | TRBV19 | CASSMRASGRTTDTQYF | TGTGCCAGTAGTATGAGGGCGAGCGGGAGGACCACAGATACGCAGTATTTT
. | TRBJ2-7 | . | TRBV4-3 | CASSQFTQGAGVSYEQYF | TGCGCCAGCAGCCAGTTCACCCAGGGGGCGGGGGTCTCCTACGAGCAGTACTTC
. | TRBJ2-6 | once | TRBV28 | CASSAHRVYSGANVLTF | TGTGCCAGCAGTGCCCACAGGGTTTACTCTGGGGCCAACGTCCTGACTTTC
TRBD1 | TRBJ1-2 | . | TRBV15 | CATSGDSAVYLGYTF | TGTGCCACCAGCGGGGACAGTGCGGTTTATCTTGGCTACACCTTC
. | TRBJ2-2 | . | TRBV19 | CASSIKSTGELFF | TGTGCCAGTAGTATAAAGAGCACCGGGGAGCTGTTTTTT
. | TRBJ2-5 | . | TRBV6-5 | CASSRTSFTQETQYF | TGTGCCAGCAGCCGTACGTCCTTTACTCAAGAGACCCAGTACTTC
TRBD2 | TRBJ2-6 | . | TRBV2 | CASSSQTSSLSSGANVLTF | TGTGCCAGCAGCTCTCAGACTAGCTCCCTATCCTCTGGGGCCAACGTCCTGACTTTC
. | TRBJ2-1 | few | TRBV7-7 | CASSPEYGVVEQFF | TGTGCTAGCAGCCCTGAATACGGGGTGGTTGAGCAGTTCTTC
. | TRBJ1-2 | . | TRBV25-1 | CASSDPSRERIYGYTF | TGTGCCAGCAGTGATCCCTCCCGGGAGCGGATCTATGGCTACACCTTC
. | TRBJ1-1 | . | TRBV27 | CASKGTGEAFF | TGTGCCAGCAAAGGTACAGGGGAAGCTTTCTTT
TRBD1 | TRBJ1-1 | . | TRBV2 | CASRGDRLNTEAFF | TGTGCCAGCAGGGGGGACAGGTTGAACACTGAAGCTTTCTTT
TRBD2 | TRBJ2-1 | . | TRBV4-2 | CASSQRSSGTYNEQFF | TGTGCCAGCAGCCAACGGAGTAGCGGGACCTACAATGAGCAGTTCTTC
TRBD1 | TRBJ1-4 | once | TRBV11-3 | CASSPRRGQGDEKLFF | TGTGCCAGCAGCCCCCGCAGGGGGCAAGGGGATGAAAAACTGTTTTTT
TRBD1 | TRBJ1-5 | . | TRBV4-1 | CASSSPTGGEQPQHF | TGCGCCAGCAGCTCACCGACAGGGGGGGAACAGCCCCAGCATTTT